The present T cell receptor (beta chain) was sequenced within a study of T cell changes during pregnancy in multiple sclerosis. The CDR3 has 18 residues. Germline V CDR1 and CDR2: SGHDT, YYEEEE. J lost 2 bases, V lost 4 bases, and 10 bases had no gene match. Generated by immunoSEQ multiplex PCR, the TCRdb table keeps only in-frame clones and is missing some. The sample includes 65,000 to 70,000 clones, about nine tenths of them seen just once. The chain recombines TRBV5-6 with TRBJ2-3, with 13 bases aligning to TRBD2. The specimen comprised peripheral blood, sampled in the first trimester of pregnancy. The TCR comes from a female donor with multiple sclerosis, enrolled in a pregnancy study. For the CDR3, the DNA is TGTGCCAGCAGCCCCGCTCCGGGACTAGCGGGGAACACAGATACGCAGTATTTT. This encodes CASSPAPGLAGNTDTQYF.